Listed here are 7 T cell receptor beta chains from one sample, sequenced in a study of blood T cell repertoires in COVID-19 (dated by TCRdb to 2018 to 2021). Libraries were made using the immunoSEQ multiplex PCR assay. Sourced from immuneACCESS, this table was stored by TCRdb with only in-frame sequences that have V and J called. A share of the clones is absent; for the studies checked, an unresolved V gene accounts for under half, and the remainder has no known explanation. This sample lists 450,000 or so clones; less than 95% were detected once. 0.6% of the sample belongs to the ten largest clones. The sequenced sample consisted of PBMCs or T cells enriched from blood (not recorded which). These receptors were taken from a man in his late teens or twenties who had recovered from COVID-19.

This chain connects TRBV2 to TRBJ2-1, with TRBD1 matching over 7 bases. The CDR3 loop spans 17 amino acids. Trimming took 6 bases from V and 2 from J; bases not matched to a gene: 13. In germline, CDR1 is SNHLY, CDR2 FYNNEI. CDR3 in DNA: TGTGCCAGCAGCGATACCTTCACAGGGGTCGCCTACAATGAGCAGTTCTTC. It translates to CASSDTFTGVAYNEQFF. The variable domain in full, with the rest retrieved from reference TRBV2 and TRBJ2-1, is EPEVTQTPSHQVTQMGQEVILRCVPISNHLYFYWYRQILGQKVEFLVSFYNNEISEKSEIFDDQFSVERPDGSNFTLKIRSTKLEDSAMYFCASSDTFTGVAYNEQFFGPGTRLTVL.

The rearrangement uses TRBV28 and TRBJ1-5; perhaps TRBD1 as D (5 bases). The CDR3 runs 16 residues. Germline loops: CDR1 MDHEN, CDR2 SYDVKM. V lost 4 bases, J lost 6 bases, and 19 bases lay in between. DNA for the CDR3: TGTGCCAGCAGTTACCGACAGTGGAGGGTTAGTCAGCCCCAGCATTTT. As protein: CASSYRQWRVSQPQHF.

Only one count was recorded for this clone. The chain is built from TRBV28 and TRBJ2-1; maybe TRBD1 (5 bases). The germline CDR1 and CDR2 sequences are MDHEN and SYDVKM. The V gene lost 2 bases and the J gene lost 4 bases, with 9 bases spanning the gap. This CDR3 comprises 14 residues. The CDR3 region has the DNA TGTGCCAGCAGTTTAACAGGTGGATACAATGAGCAGTTCTTC. It encodes CASSLTGGYNEQFF.

This chain joins TRBV7-8 and TRBJ1-4; D ambiguous. Germline-derived CDR1 and CDR2 are SGHVS and FQNEAQ. The CDR3 has 12 residues. V lost 5 bases to trimming and J lost 5 bases, with 6 bases between them. The CDR3 DNA follows: TGTGCCAGCAGCCACTCAAATGAAAAACTGTTTTTT. This encodes CASSHSNEKLFF.

The gene calls are TRBV28 and TRBJ2-1; 8 nucleotides agree with TRBD1. The CDR3 extends over 17 amino acids. Trimming at V came to 6 bases and at J to 2 bases, leaving 12 bases not matched to a gene. Germline V CDR1 and CDR2: MDHEN, SYDVKM. The CDR3 DNA sequence: TGTGCCAGCAGATCCTCTACCGGGACAGGCCCCTACAATGAGCAGTTCTTC. As protein: CASRSSTGTGPYNEQFF.

V is TRBV5-1 and J is TRBJ1-4; D not resolved. Germline V CDR1 and CDR2: SGHRS, YFSETQ. Trimming took 5 bases from V and 0 from J, leaving 11 bases between them. This CDR3 region has 15 residues. The CDR3 DNA reads TGCGCCAGCAGTCGAGTAGAGTCAACTAATGAAAAACTGTTTTTT. Encoded protein: CASSRVESTNEKLFF.

This clone was seen a handful of times. Mismatch with germline at one junction end may stem from a read error. The V gene is TRBV27, the J gene TRBJ2-7; 7 bases are shared with TRBD2. In germline, CDR1 is MNHEY, CDR2 SMNVEV (reference sequence). The CDR3 runs 12 residues. The CDR3 sequence: CASSLGSAGVNF. CDR3 in DNA: TGTGCCAGCAGTTTGGGGTCGGCGGGAGTAAACTTC.